The text below deals with one T cell receptor beta chain. What it recognizes is unknown. These data come from a study of identical twins. Findings and caveats of the study: Among out-of-frame alpha sequences shared by twins, low generation probability occurred in excess. Modelling underestimated the level of out-of-frame TCR alpha sharing observed in monozygotic twins.

cDNA molecules carried unique molecular identifiers, and template switching added a universal primer site. A single record per CDR3 protein comes from TCRdb applying MiXCR to the 5' RACE reads. The sample lists hundreds of thousands of distinct CDR3 sequences, around 7% occurring once. This same sample was also part of a study on yellow fever vaccine responses in identical twins.

The sample consisted of memory (CD45RO+) T cells sorted from blood. The sequence was collected from a woman under 30 in good health.

The CDR3 sequence is CASSLNYPEAFF. CDR3 nucleotides: TGCGCCAGCAGCTTGAACTATCCTGAAGCTTTCTTT. This rearrangement joins TRBV5-1 to TRBJ1-1; D gene uncertain. The V and J ends lost 1 base and 6 bases respectively, with 7 bases between them. The CDR3 totals 12 residues. Germline V gives CDR1 SGHRS, CDR2 YFSETQ. The full variable domain, with the rest looked up from reference TRBV5-1 and TRBJ1-1, is KAGVTQTPRYLIKTRGQQVTLSCSPISGHRSVSWYQQTPGQGLQFLFEYFSETQRNKGNFPGRFSGRQFSNSRSEMNVSTLELGDSALYLCASSLNYPEAFFGQGTRLTVV.